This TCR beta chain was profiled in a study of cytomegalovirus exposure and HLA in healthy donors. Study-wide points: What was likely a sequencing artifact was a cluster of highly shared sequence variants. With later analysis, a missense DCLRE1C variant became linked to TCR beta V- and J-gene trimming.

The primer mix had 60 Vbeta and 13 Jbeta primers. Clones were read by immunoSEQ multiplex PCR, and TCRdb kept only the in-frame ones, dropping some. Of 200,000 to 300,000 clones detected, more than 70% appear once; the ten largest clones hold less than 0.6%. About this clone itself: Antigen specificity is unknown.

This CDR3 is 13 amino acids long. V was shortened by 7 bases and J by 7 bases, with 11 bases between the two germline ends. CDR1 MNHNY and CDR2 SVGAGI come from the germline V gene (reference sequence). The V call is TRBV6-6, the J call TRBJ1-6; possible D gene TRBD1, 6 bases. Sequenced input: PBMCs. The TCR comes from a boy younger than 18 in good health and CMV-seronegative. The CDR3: CASKGGGNSPLHF. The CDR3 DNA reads TGTGCCAGCAAAGGGGGAGGGAATTCACCCCTCCACTTT.